These 23 T cell receptor beta chains share one sample of origin, sequenced in a study of blood T cell repertoires in COVID-19. The table came from immunoSEQ multiplex PCR; TCRdb's copy has only in-frame clones and leaves some out. Of hundreds of thousands of clones in the sample, 89% were seen once. Sequenced material: peripheral blood. The receptors were sampled from a woman aged 25 to 39 with COVID-19, enrolled during active disease.

The chain links TRBV4-1 to TRBJ1-5; no clear D. V was clipped by 0 bases and J by 4 bases, with 4 bases between them. The CDR3 loop spans 13 amino acids. CDR1 is MGHRA and CDR2 is YSYEKL in the germline V gene. The CDR3 spells CASSQETNQPQHF. The CDR3 DNA follows: TGCGCCAGCAGCCAAGAGACAAATCAGCCCCAGCATTTT.

CDR3 DNA sequence: TGTGCCTGGAGTGTATCCTTAGGCGGCCCAACGGCCCCTCTTAGCAATCAGCCCCAGCATTTT. This gives the protein CAWSVSLGGPTAPLSNQPQHF. The chain employs TRBV30 and TRBJ1-5; D remains ambiguous. The germline V and J ends were trimmed by 0 bases and 0 bases, with 27 bases remaining between them. The length of the CDR3 is 21 residues. Germline V lookup: CDR1 GTSNPN, CDR2 SVGIG (reference sequence).

The gene calls are TRBV7-8 and TRBJ2-7, with TRBD2 matching over 7 bases. The V segment lost 6 bases and the J segment 2 bases; nucleotides outside the gene matches: 10. This CDR3 comprises 15 residues. Germline CDR1 and CDR2: SGHVS and FQNEAQ. The CDR3 DNA reads TGTGCCAGCAGTCATCTAGCGGTTATTACCTACGAGCAGTACTTC. Its translation is CASSHLAVITYEQYF.

This clone was seen a single time. The V call is TRBV5-5, the J call TRBJ2-7; the match to TRBD1 covers 8 bases. V gave up 2 bases and J gave up 2 bases; unmatched junction bases: 3. The V gene's germline CDR1 is SGHKS and CDR2 YYEKEE (reference sequence). The CDR3 is 14 residues long. The CDR3 region is CASSFGQGPYEQYF. CDR3 nucleotide sequence: TGTGCCAGCAGCTTCGGACAGGGCCCCTACGAGCAGTACTTC.

The gene calls are TRBV6-5 and TRBJ2-7; D may be TRBD2 (6 bases). From germline, CDR1 is MNHEY and CDR2 SVGAGI. This CDR3 contains 14 residues. Trimming shortened V by 8 bases and J by 4 bases, and 18 bases separated the two germline ends. The DNA for the CDR3 is TGTGCCAGCCTTATACAGGCTAGCGTATACGAGCAGTACTTC. Its translation is CASLIQASVYEQYF.

The chain has TRBV5-1 and TRBJ2-5, with D perhaps TRBD1 (6 bases). V was clipped by 5 bases and J by 5 bases, with 16 bases between them. The CDR3 totals 14 residues. CDR1 and CDR2 (germline): SGHRS, YFSETQ. CDR3 nucleotides: TGCGCCAGCAGGGCCGGGACATTACGGGAGACCCAGTACTTC. The encoded protein is CASRAGTLRETQYF.

The chain is built from TRBV6-5 and TRBJ1-2; perhaps TRBD1 as D (5 bases). This CDR3 is 15 amino acids long. CDR1 and CDR2 from the germline V gene are MNHEY and SVGAGI. Between the trimmed V and J ends, which lost 5 bases and 5 bases, there was a span of 18 bases. DNA for the CDR3: TGTGCCAGCAGTACCCCGGACAAGACGGATTATGGCTACACCTTC. It yields the protein CASSTPDKTDYGYTF.

This clone was found a few times. The CDR3 reads CASSHPGQGSYEQYF. In nucleotides, the CDR3 is TGTGCCAGCAGCCACCCGGGACAGGGCTCCTACGAGCAGTACTTC. V gene TRBV11-2 combines with J gene TRBJ2-7; 9 positions agree with TRBD1. The ends lost 5 bases at V and 0 bases at J; junction bases unmatched: 5. Germline V CDR1 and CDR2: SGHAT, FQNNGV. The CDR3 contains 15 residues.

This chain links TRBV11-2 with TRBJ2-1, with D perhaps matching TRBD2 (6 bases). Germline V CDR1 and CDR2: SGHAT, FQNNGV. Trimming cost V 6 bases and J 0 bases, with 18 bases left between them. The CDR3 consists of 17 residues. CDR3: CASRSYSAGSSYNEQFF. DNA of the CDR3: TGTGCCAGCAGAAGCTACTCGGCGGGGAGCTCCTACAATGAGCAGTTCTTC.

The gene calls are TRBV27 and TRBJ1-1; D possibly corresponds to TRBD1 (5 bases). Germline V CDR1 and CDR2: MNHEY, SMNVEV (reference sequence). There are 14 residues in the CDR3. V was cut by 3 bases and J by 2 bases, with 10 bases left in between. For the CDR3, the DNA is TGTGCCAGCAGTTTGACAGCTTACAACACTGAAGCTTTCTTT. Its protein product is CASSLTAYNTEAFF.

This chain links TRBV20-1 with TRBJ1-1; weak D call: TRBD1 (5 bases). In germline, CDR1 is DFQATT, CDR2 SNEGSKA (reference sequence). Trimming took 1 base from V and 9 from J, leaving 9 bases between them. The CDR3 extends over 11 amino acids. The CDR3 loop is CSARGQSQAFF. In DNA form, the CDR3 reads TGCAGTGCTAGAGGACAGTCTCAAGCTTTCTTT.

J is TRBJ2-5 and V is TRBV7-9, with D tentatively TRBD2 (5 bases). CDR1 and CDR2 from the germline V gene are SEHNR and FQNEAQ (reference sequence). V lost 5 bases and J lost 5, with 18 bases in between. The CDR3 is 15 residues long. CDR3 in DNA: TGTGCCAGCAGCCCCCTAGGTAGCGCAAGCGAGACCCAGTACTTC. This encodes CASSPLGSASETQYF.

The rearrangement joins TRBV7-2 to TRBJ1-1, with D possibly TRBD1 on 5 matching bases. The CDR3 has 15 amino acids. V was clipped by 0 bases and J by 2 bases, with 10 bases between them. Per germline, CDR1 SGHTA and CDR2 FQGNSA. In DNA, the CDR3 is TGTGCCAGCAGCTTAGCGGGGGGTGGAAACACTGAAGCTTTCTTT. Translation: CASSLAGGGNTEAFF.

The V gene is TRBV11-2, the J gene TRBJ2-7, with unresolved D. Germline loops: CDR1 SGHAT, CDR2 FQNNGV. V lost 5 bases, J lost 2 bases, and 13 bases lay in between. The CDR3 is made up of 14 amino acids. CDR3 sequence reads: CASSPMSVPYEQYF. The CDR3 DNA is TGTGCCAGCAGCCCCATGTCGGTCCCCTACGAGCAGTACTTC.

V usage is TRBV7-8 and J usage is TRBJ2-7, with 9 bases identical to TRBD1. The trim removed 6 bases at V and 2 bases at J, leaving 8 bases unmatched. CDR3 length equals 15 residues. Looked up from germline, CDR1 is SGHVS and CDR2 is FQNEAQ. Here the CDR3 DNA reads TGTGCCAGCAGATTGTCCGGGACAGGGACCTACGAGCAGTACTTC. Translation: CASRLSGTGTYEQYF.

The chain carries TRBV7-2 and TRBJ2-2; tentatively, D is TRBD2 (5 bases). CDR1 is SGHTA, CDR2 FQGNSA, per germline. V was trimmed by 5 bases and J by 7 bases, leaving 11 bases between them. This CDR3 region has 13 residues. The DNA for the CDR3 is TGTGCCAGCAGCGCGACTACGGGCGGGGAGCTGTTTTTT. Its translation: CASSATTGGELFF. The entire variable domain, with the rest obtained from reference TRBV7-2 and TRBJ2-2, is as follows: GAGVSQSPSNKVTEKGKDVELRCDPISGHTALYWYRQSLGQGLEFLIYFQGNSAPDKSGLPSDRFSAERTGGSVSTLTIQRTQQEDSAVYLCASSATTGGELFFGEGSRLTVL.

V gene TRBV21-1 combines with J gene TRBJ1-1. TRBV21-1 is designated a pseudogene. This CDR3 contains 18 residues. DNA of the CDR3: TGTGCCAGCAGCAAAAAGTCCCGGGTTGGCCCCGGGGACACTGAAGCTTTCTTT. Its protein product is CASSKKSRVGPGDTEAFF.

V usage is TRBV6-1 and J usage is TRBJ1-1; D perhaps matches TRBD1 (5 bases). CDR1 is MNHNS, CDR2 SASEGT, per germline. The V end was cut by 6 bases, the J end by 7 bases, with 6 bases between. CDR3 size: 10 residues. This chain's CDR3 is CASSQGEAFF. The CDR3 DNA follows: TGTGCCAGCAGCCAGGGTGAAGCTTTCTTT.

The chain combines TRBV15 with TRBJ1-6, with D perhaps TRBD1 (6 bases). The ends were cut back, 5 bases at V and 7 bases at J, with 15 bases in the middle. The CDR3 has 15 residues. CDR1 and CDR2 (germline): LNHNV, YYDKDF (reference sequence). CDR3 bases: TGTGCCACCAGCCCAGGCCCGGACAGAAATTCACCCCTCCACTTT. This codes for CATSPGPDRNSPLHF.

The V gene is TRBV9, the J gene TRBJ1-1; 9 bases align to TRBD1. Germline V gives CDR1 SGDLS, CDR2 YYNGEE. The CDR3 is 15 amino acids. After removal of 5 bases from V and 1 base from J, the junction contained 6 bases not matched to a gene. The CDR3 DNA is TGTGCCAGCAGGGGACAGGGTCGAGAGAACACTGAAGCTTTCTTT. It yields the protein CASRGQGRENTEAFF. The full variable domain, its missing parts supplied by reference TRBV9 and TRBJ1-1, is DSGVTQTPKHLITATGQRVTLRCSPRSGDLSVYWYQQSLDQGLQFLIQYYNGEERAKGNILERFSAQQFPDLHSELNLSSLELGDSALYFCASRGQGRENTEAFFGQGTRLTVV.

The CDR3 bases are TGCGCCAGCAGTGATCCACGGGGGAACCAAGAGACCCAGTACTTC. Its protein is CASSDPRGNQETQYF. V usage is TRBV10-1 and J usage is TRBJ2-5; perhaps TRBD2 as D (6 bases). Trimming left V 3 bases short and J 0 bases short, with 11 bases between. Germline V gene data show CDR1 as WNHNN and CDR2 as SYGVQD (reference sequence). The CDR3 totals 15 residues.

The chain has TRBV6-5 and TRBJ1-1; TRBD1 might be the D (5 bases). The germline V and J ends were trimmed by 5 bases and 3 bases, with 7 bases remaining between them. The CDR3 contains 12 residues. The germline V gene encodes CDR1 MNHEY and CDR2 SVGAGI. The CDR3 DNA is TGTGCCAGCAGTCGGGACTACACTGAAGCTTTCTTT. Protein: CASSRDYTEAFF.

The V gene is TRBV11-3, the J gene TRBJ1-5; 12 nucleotides agree with TRBD1. The V and J ends lost 2 bases and 2 bases, in that order; junction bases with no gene match: 13. Germline CDR1 and CDR2: SGHNT and YENEEA. This CDR3 region has 20 residues. The CDR3: CASSLHGRDRGLRGNQPQHF. The CDR3, as DNA: TGTGCCAGCAGCTTACACGGGAGGGACAGGGGGCTGAGGGGCAATCAGCCCCAGCATTTT.